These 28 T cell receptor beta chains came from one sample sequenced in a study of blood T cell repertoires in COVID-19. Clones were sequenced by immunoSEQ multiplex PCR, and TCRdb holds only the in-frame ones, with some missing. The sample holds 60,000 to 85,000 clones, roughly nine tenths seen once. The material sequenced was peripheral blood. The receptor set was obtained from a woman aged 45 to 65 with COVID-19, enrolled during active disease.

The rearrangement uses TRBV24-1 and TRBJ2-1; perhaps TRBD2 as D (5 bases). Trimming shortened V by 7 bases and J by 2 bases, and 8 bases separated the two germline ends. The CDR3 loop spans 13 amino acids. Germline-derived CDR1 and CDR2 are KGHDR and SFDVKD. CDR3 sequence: CATSGETYNEQFF. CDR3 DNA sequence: TGTGCCACCAGCGGGGAGACCTACAATGAGCAGTTCTTC.

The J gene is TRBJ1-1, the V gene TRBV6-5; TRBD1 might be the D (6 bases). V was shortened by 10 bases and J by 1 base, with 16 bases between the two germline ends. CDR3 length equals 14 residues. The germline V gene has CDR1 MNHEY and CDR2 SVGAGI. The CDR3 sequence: CATHPGARNTEAFF. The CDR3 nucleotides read TGTGCCACACACCCAGGGGCGAGGAACACTGAAGCTTTCTTT.

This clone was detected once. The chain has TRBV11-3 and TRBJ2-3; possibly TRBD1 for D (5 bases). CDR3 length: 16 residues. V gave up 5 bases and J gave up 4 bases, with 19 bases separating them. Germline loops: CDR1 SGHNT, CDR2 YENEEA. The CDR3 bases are TGTGCCAGCAGCCCCAGGACAACCCTCTCTGCAGATACGCAGTATTTT. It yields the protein CASSPRTTLSADTQYF.

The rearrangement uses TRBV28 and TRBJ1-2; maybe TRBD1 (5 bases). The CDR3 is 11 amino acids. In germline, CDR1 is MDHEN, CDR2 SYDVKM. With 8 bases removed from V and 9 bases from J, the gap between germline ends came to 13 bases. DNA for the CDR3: TGTGCCAGCTGGTTTGGGGGGAGCTACACCTTC. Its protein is CASWFGGSYTF.

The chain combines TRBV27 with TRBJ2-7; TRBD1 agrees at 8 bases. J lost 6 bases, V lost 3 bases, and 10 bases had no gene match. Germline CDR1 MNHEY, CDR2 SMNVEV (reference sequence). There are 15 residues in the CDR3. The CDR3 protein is CASSLLGQVEREQYF. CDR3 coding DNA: TGTGCCAGCAGTTTGTTGGGACAGGTGGAACGCGAGCAGTACTTC.

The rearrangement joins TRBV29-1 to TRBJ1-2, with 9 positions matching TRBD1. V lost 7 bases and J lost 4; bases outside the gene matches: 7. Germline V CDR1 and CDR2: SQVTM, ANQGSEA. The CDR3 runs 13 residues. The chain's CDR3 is CSARTGVLYGYTF. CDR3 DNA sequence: TGCAGCGCGCGGACAGGGGTCCTCTATGGCTACACCTTC.

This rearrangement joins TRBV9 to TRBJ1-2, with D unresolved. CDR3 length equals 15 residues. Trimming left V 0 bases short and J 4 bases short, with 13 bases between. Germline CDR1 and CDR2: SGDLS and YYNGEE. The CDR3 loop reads CASSVDGSLSYGYTF. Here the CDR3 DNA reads TGTGCCAGCAGCGTAGATGGCAGTCTCTCCTATGGCTACACCTTC.

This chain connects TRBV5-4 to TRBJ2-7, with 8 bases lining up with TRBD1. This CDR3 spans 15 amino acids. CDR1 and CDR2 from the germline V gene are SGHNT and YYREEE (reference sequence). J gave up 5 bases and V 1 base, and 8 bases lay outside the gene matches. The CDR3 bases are TGTGCCAGCAGCTTGAAGGCCGGACAGGGACACGAGCAGTACTTC. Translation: CASSLKAGQGHEQYF.

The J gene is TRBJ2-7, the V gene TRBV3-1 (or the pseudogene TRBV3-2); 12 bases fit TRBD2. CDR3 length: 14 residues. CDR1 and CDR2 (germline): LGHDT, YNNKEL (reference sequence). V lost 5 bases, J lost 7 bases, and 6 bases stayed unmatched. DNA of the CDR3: TGTGCCAGCAGCGTGCTAGCGGGAGGGGGAGAGCAGTACTTC. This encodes CASSVLAGGGEQYF.

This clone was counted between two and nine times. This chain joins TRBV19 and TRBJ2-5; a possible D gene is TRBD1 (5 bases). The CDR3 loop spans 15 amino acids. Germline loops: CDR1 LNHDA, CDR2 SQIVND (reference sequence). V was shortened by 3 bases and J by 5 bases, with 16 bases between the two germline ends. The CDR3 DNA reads TGTGCCAGTAGTATTACAGGCCCCGTTTCGGAGACCCAGTACTTC. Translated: CASSITGPVSETQYF.

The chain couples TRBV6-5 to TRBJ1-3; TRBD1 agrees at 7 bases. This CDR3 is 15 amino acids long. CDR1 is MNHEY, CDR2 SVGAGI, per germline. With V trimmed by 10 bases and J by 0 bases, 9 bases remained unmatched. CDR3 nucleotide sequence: TGTGCCACGTGGGACAGCCGGAACTCTGGAAACACCATATATTTT. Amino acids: CATWDSRNSGNTIYF.

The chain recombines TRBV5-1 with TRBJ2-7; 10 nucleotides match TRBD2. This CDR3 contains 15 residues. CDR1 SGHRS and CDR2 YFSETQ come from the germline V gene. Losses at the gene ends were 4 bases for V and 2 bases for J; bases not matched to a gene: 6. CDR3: CASSLGLAVPYEQYF. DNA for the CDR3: TGCGCCAGCAGCCTCGGACTAGCGGTACCCTACGAGCAGTACTTC.

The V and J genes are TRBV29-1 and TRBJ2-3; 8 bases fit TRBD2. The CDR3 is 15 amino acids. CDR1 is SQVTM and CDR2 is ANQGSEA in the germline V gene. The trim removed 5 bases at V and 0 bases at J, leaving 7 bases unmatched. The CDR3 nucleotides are TGCAGCGTTCGATTAGCGGGGACTAGCACAGATACGCAGTATTTT. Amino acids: CSVRLAGTSTDTQYF.

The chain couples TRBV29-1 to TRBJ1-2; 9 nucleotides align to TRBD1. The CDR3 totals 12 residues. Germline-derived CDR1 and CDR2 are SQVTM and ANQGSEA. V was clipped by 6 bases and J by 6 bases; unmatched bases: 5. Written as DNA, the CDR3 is TGCAGCGTCACGGGACAGGGCCATGGCTACACCTTC. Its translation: CSVTGQGHGYTF.

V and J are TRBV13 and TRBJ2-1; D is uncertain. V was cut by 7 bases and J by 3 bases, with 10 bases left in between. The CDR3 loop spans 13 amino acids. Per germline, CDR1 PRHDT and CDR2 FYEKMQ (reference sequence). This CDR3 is CASTAPDYNEQFF. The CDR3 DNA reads TGTGCCAGCACCGCCCCAGACTACAATGAGCAGTTCTTC.

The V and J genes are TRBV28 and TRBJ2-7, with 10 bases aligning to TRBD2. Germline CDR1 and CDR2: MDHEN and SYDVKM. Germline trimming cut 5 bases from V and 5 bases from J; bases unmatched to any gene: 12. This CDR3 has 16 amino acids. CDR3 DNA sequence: TGTGCCAGCAGTCTACGACTAGCGGGCCGGGGCAACGAGCAGTACTTC. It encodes CASSLRLAGRGNEQYF.

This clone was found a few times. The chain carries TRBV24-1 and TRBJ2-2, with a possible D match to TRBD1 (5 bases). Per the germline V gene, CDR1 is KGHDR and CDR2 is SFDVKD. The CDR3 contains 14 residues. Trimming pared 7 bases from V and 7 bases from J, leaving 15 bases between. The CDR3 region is CATRAGQSGGELFF. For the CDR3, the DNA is TGTGCCACCAGGGCAGGGCAGTCCGGCGGGGAGCTGTTTTTT.

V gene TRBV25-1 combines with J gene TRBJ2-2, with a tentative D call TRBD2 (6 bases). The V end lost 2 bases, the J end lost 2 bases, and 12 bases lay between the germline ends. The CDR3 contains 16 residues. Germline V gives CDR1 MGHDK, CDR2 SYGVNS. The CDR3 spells CASSELPGANTGELFF. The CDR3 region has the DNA TGTGCCAGCAGTGAACTGCCGGGAGCCAACACCGGGGAGCTGTTTTTT.

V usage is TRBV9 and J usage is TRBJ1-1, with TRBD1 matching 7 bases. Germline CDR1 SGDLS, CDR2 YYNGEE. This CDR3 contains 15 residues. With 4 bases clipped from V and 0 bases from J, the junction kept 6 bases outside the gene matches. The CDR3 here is CASSQRQGMNTEAFF. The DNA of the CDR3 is TGTGCCAGCAGCCAAAGACAGGGTATGAACACTGAAGCTTTCTTT.

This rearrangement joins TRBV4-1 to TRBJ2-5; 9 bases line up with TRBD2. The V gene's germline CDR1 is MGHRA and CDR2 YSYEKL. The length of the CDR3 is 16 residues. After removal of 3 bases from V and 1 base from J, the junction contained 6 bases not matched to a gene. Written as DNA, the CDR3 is TGCGCCAGCAGCCAGCGACTAGCGGCTCTCCAAGAGACCCAGTACTTC. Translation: CASSQRLAALQETQYF.

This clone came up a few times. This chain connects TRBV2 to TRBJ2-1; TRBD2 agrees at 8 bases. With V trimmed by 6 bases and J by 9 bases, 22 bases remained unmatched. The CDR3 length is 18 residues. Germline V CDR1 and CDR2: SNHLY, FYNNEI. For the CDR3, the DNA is TGTGCCAGCAGAATCTCCGTCGTCCGGGAGGGCCATCGGTCTGAGCAGTTCTTC. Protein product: CASRISVVREGHRSEQFF.

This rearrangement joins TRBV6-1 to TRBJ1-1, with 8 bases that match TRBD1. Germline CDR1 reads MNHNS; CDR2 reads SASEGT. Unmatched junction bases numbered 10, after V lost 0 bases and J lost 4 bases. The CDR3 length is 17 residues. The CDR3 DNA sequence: TGTGCCAGCAGTGAAGCCCCACCGGACAGGGCGAGCACTGAAGCTTTCTTT. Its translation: CASSEAPPDRASTEAFF.

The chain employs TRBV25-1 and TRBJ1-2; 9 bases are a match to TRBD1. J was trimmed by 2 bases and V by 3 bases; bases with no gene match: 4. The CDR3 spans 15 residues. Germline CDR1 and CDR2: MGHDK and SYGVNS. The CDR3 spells CASSEPGQGNYGYTF. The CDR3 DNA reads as TGTGCCAGCAGTGAGCCCGGACAGGGGAACTATGGCTACACCTTC.

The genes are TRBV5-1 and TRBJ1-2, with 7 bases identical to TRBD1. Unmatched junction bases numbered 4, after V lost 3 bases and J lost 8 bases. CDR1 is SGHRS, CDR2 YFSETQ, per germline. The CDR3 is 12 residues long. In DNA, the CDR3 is TGCGCCAGCAGCTCAAACAGGGGCGGCTACACCTTC. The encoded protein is CASSSNRGGYTF.

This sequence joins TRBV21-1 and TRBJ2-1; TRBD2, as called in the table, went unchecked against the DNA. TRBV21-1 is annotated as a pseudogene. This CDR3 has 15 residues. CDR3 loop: CASSSPSEALGEQFF. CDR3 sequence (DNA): TGTGCCAGCAGCAGCCCGAGCGAGGCGCTCGGTGAGCAGTTCTTC.

The CDR3 is CASNTGTVYNEQFF. DNA of the CDR3: TGCGCCAGCAATACCGGGACAGTATACAATGAGCAGTTCTTC. V and J are TRBV10-1 and TRBJ2-1; 7 bases align to TRBD1. CDR3 size: 14 residues. Germline CDR1 WNHNN, CDR2 SYGVQD (reference sequence). V lost 7 bases to trimming and J lost 4 bases; unmatched junction nucleotides: 7.

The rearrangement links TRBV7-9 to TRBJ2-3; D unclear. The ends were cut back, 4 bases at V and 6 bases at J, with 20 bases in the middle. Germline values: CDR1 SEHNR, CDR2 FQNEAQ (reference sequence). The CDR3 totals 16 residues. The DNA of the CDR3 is TGTGCCAGCAGCTATCTGAGGTCCCCTTTACATGATACGCAGTATTTT. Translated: CASSYLRSPLHDTQYF.

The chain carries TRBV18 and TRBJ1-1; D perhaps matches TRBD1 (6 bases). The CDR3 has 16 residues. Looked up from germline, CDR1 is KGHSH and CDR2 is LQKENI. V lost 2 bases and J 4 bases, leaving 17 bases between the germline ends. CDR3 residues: CASSPKRLGGTTEAFF. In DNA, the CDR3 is TGTGCCAGCTCACCAAAGAGGTTAGGGGGAACCACTGAAGCTTTCTTT.